Presented here are 31 T cell receptor beta chains from one specimen sequenced in a study of T cell responses to AZD1222 COVID-19 vaccine. Clones were read by immunoSEQ multiplex PCR, and TCRdb kept only the in-frame ones, dropping some. This sample has about 42,000 clones, with approximately 88% found just once. Sample: peripheral blood, taken 28 days after the second AZD1222 dose. Receptor source: an adult who received the AZD1222 COVID-19 vaccine.

This rearrangement joins TRBV4-3 to TRBJ1-4, with 7 bases matching TRBD1. Germline lookup yields CDR1 LGHNA and CDR2 YSLEER. The CDR3 runs to 15 residues. V lost 4 bases and J lost 2; bases outside the gene matches: 4. Here the CDR3 reads CASSPGTVTNEKLFF. The CDR3 region has the DNA TGCGCCAGCAGCCCGGGGACAGTTACTAATGAAAAACTGTTTTTT.

This clone was observed once. CDR3 bases: TGTGCCAGCAGTGACCCGGGCTCTCCCCCTAACTATGGCTACACCTTC. Residues: CASSDPGSPPNYGYTF. The chain is built from TRBV6-1 and TRBJ1-2, with D uncertain. The germline CDR1 and CDR2 sequences are MNHNS and SASEGT. The CDR3 runs to 16 residues. V was shortened by 3 bases and J by 0 bases, with 14 bases between the two germline ends.

V usage is TRBV9 and J usage is TRBJ2-5; 9 positions agree with TRBD2. The CDR3 contains 15 residues. Germline V gene lookup returns CDR1 SGDLS and CDR2 YYNGEE. The V gene end was trimmed by 0 bases and the J gene end by 5 bases; junction bases not matched to a gene: 5. The CDR3 region is CASSVVAGGRETQYF. Here the CDR3 DNA reads TGTGCCAGCAGCGTAGTTGCGGGAGGGAGGGAGACCCAGTACTTC.

The J gene is TRBJ2-2, the V gene TRBV6-6, with D possibly matching TRBD1 (6 bases). V dropped 9 bases and J dropped 2 bases, with 13 bases sitting between them. The CDR3 is 14 amino acids. Germline V gene lookup returns CDR1 MNHNY and CDR2 SVGAGI (reference sequence). The CDR3 coding sequence is TGTGCCAGTCAGGGGACGGTAAACACCGGGGAGCTGTTTTTT. Its translation: CASQGTVNTGELFF.

The gene calls are TRBV3-1 (or the pseudogene TRBV3-2) and TRBJ1-3; no definite D call. CDR3 length equals 16 residues. Germline lookup yields CDR1 LGHDT and CDR2 YNNKEL (reference sequence). With 1 base removed from V and 0 bases from J, the gap between germline ends came to 10 bases. For the CDR3, the DNA is TGTGCCAGCAGCCAAGCCCCTGGGGTCTCTGGAAACACCATATATTTT. This translates into CASSQAPGVSGNTIYF.

As regards this clone: Compared with germline, one end of the junction differs, possibly owing to a read error. The gene calls are TRBV7-7 and TRBJ2-2; D may be TRBD1 (5 bases). This CDR3 has 16 residues. CDR1 and CDR2 (germline): SSHAT, FNYEAQ (reference sequence). CDR3 nucleotide sequence: TGTGCTAGCAGCTTAGTGGTAGGGGCCAACACCGGGGAGCTGTTTTTT. It yields the protein CASSLVVGANTGELFF.

This clone was seen once. This chain uses TRBV6-1 with TRBJ2-4; no clear D. This CDR3 region has 15 residues. Trimming cost V 3 bases and J 0 bases, with 9 bases left between them. Germline V gene data show CDR1 as MNHNS and CDR2 as SASEGT. In nucleotides, the CDR3 is TGTGCCAGCAGTGACGGGCAGATAGCCAAAAACATTCAGTACTTC. It is translated as CASSDGQIAKNIQYF.

As DNA, the CDR3 is TGTGCCAGCAGTTACCTAGCGGGGTCTGAGCAGTTCTTC. Protein: CASSYLAGSEQFF. This chain uses TRBV6-2 or TRBV6-3 with TRBJ2-1; 9 nucleotides agree with TRBD2. The CDR3 spans 13 residues. V gave up 2 bases and J gave up 9 bases; unmatched junction bases: 2. Germline V gene sequence: CDR1 MNHEY, CDR2 SVGEGT.

This chain joins TRBV7-8 and TRBJ1-5; D possibly corresponds to TRBD1 (6 bases). Trimming took off 0 bases at V and 4 bases at J, with 13 bases between the two ends. CDR3 length: 16 amino acids. Germline CDR1 is SGHVS and CDR2 is FQNEAQ. CDR3 sequence reads: CASSLALGGGNQPQHF. The CDR3 nucleotides are TGTGCCAGCAGCTTAGCGCTAGGGGGAGGGAATCAGCCCCAGCATTTT.

V usage is TRBV19 and J usage is TRBJ1-4; 9 nucleotides match TRBD1. The CDR3 has 15 amino acids. Trimming took 5 bases from V and 4 from J; bases not matched to a gene: 5. Germline CDR1 is LNHDA and CDR2 is SQIVND (reference sequence). CDR3: CASSDPGQGNEKLFF. The CDR3 nucleotides read TGTGCCAGTAGTGACCCGGGACAGGGTAATGAAAAACTGTTTTTT.

The J gene is TRBJ2-3, the V gene TRBV7-2, with a possible D match to TRBD2 (7 bases). The CDR3 sequence is 17 residues long. Trimming pared 4 bases from V and 3 bases from J, leaving 20 bases between. Germline loops: CDR1 SGHTA, CDR2 FQGNSA. The CDR3 is CASSSGGGRRVTDTQYF. CDR3 bases: TGTGCCAGCAGCTCTGGGGGCGGGAGAAGAGTGACAGATACGCAGTATTTT.

J is TRBJ2-3 and V is TRBV21-1. TRBV21-1 constitutes a pseudogene. CDR3 length equals 8 residues. This chain's CDR3 is CASSRQYF. In nucleotides, the CDR3 is TGTGCCAGCAGCAGGCAGTATTTT.

The gene calls are TRBV7-2 and TRBJ1-2; no firm D call. Germline CDR1 is SGHTA and CDR2 is FQGNSA. The CDR3 totals 13 residues. V was clipped by 5 bases and J by 8 bases, with 15 bases between them. CDR3 nucleotide sequence: TGTGCCAGCAGCCCCCCTTCTGGGTGGGGCTACACCTTC. This codes for CASSPPSGWGYTF.

The chain carries TRBV30 and TRBJ2-5; perhaps TRBD2 as D (5 bases). Germline V gene sequence: CDR1 GTSNPN, CDR2 SVGIG (reference sequence). The ends were cut back, 1 base at V and 7 bases at J, with 10 bases in the middle. The CDR3 is made up of 12 amino acids. The CDR3 bases are TGTGCCTGGAGTGCCAGCGGTGGGACCCAGTACTTC. Protein sequence: CAWSASGGTQYF.

The chain uses TRBV27 and TRBJ2-3; D may be TRBD2 (6 bases). Trimming took off 3 bases at V and 8 bases at J, with 9 bases between the two ends. The CDR3 is made up of 12 amino acids. CDR1 and CDR2 (germline): MNHEY, SMNVEV (reference sequence). The CDR3 reads CASSLGGLTQYF. In nucleotides, the CDR3 is TGTGCCAGCAGTTTGGGGGGTCTTACGCAGTATTTT.

This clone was seen only once. The V and J genes are TRBV18 and TRBJ1-2; D not certain. Looked up from germline, CDR1 is KGHSH and CDR2 is LQKENI. Trimming removed 6 bases at V and 4 bases at J, with 18 bases between. The CDR3 runs 15 residues. CDR3 loop: CASSLSPRETYGYTF. The CDR3, as DNA: TGTGCCAGCTCCCTGAGCCCCCGGGAAACCTATGGCTACACCTTC.

The V and J genes are TRBV7-9 and TRBJ1-3; no firm D call. V was clipped by 5 bases and J by 0 bases, with 11 bases between them. Germline loops: CDR1 SEHNR, CDR2 FQNEAQ (reference sequence). There are 15 residues in the CDR3. The chain's CDR3 is CASSPKLRSGNTIYF. As DNA, the CDR3 is TGTGCCAGCAGCCCGAAGCTCCGCTCTGGAAACACCATATATTTT.

This clone was seen just once. This chain uses TRBV5-5 with TRBJ1-1; unclear D gene. V was shortened by 0 bases and J by 8 bases, with 20 bases between the two germline ends. The CDR3 covers 16 residues. The germline CDR1 and CDR2 sequences are SGHKS and YYEKEE (reference sequence). The CDR3 bases are TGTGCCAGCAGCTTGGCCGAGGGCAGTGGAAGAGGAGAAGCTTTCTTT. Encoded protein: CASSLAEGSGRGEAFF.

In nucleotides, the CDR3 is TGTGCCAGCAGTCCCTCTGTGGAGGCCTACGAGCAGTACTTC. Its protein product is CASSPSVEAYEQYF. The J gene is TRBJ2-7, the V gene TRBV27, with a weak D call TRBD2 (5 bases). The CDR3 loop spans 14 amino acids. The V end lost 5 bases, the J end lost 2 bases, and 13 bases lay between the germline ends. In germline, CDR1 is MNHEY, CDR2 SMNVEV (reference sequence).

The DNA of the CDR3 is TGTGCCAGCAGCTGGAGTTACGAGCAGTACTTC. Residues: CASSWSYEQYF. The rearrangement uses TRBV5-5 and TRBJ2-7; no definite D call. Germline V gene sequence: CDR1 SGHKS, CDR2 YYEKEE (reference sequence). The CDR3 spans 11 residues. Trimming took off 3 bases at V and 4 bases at J, with 5 bases between the two ends.

This chain uses TRBV4-2 with TRBJ2-5; 8 bases are a match to TRBD2. After removal of 0 bases from V and 6 bases from J, the junction contained 9 bases not matched to a gene. The germline CDR1 and CDR2 sequences are LGHNA and YNFKEQ. This CDR3 comprises 16 residues. CDR3 DNA: TGTGCCAGCAGCCAAGACGGAGGCAGCGGGGGAAAGACCCAGTACTTC. It translates to CASSQDGGSGGKTQYF.

The V and J genes are TRBV24-1 and TRBJ2-7; 11 nucleotides line up with TRBD1. This CDR3 is built from 13 residues. Germline V gene data show CDR1 as KGHDR and CDR2 as SFDVKD. The trim removed 9 bases at V and 5 bases at J, leaving 5 bases unmatched. CDR3: CATSRGQGDEQYF. Here the CDR3 DNA reads TGTGCCACCTCCAGGGGACAGGGGGACGAGCAGTACTTC.

The chain couples TRBV15 to TRBJ2-7, with a tentative D call TRBD1 (6 bases). V dropped 0 bases and J dropped 1 base, with 19 bases sitting between them. CDR1 is LNHNV, CDR2 YYDKDF, per germline (reference sequence). The CDR3 consists of 18 residues. CDR3 bases: TGTGCCACCAGCAGAGACACCCTCCGCAGGGACAAGTCCTACGAGCAGTACTTC. This gives the protein CATSRDTLRRDKSYEQYF.

This chain joins TRBV18 and TRBJ1-5, with D perhaps TRBD1 (5 bases). The CDR3 totals 15 residues. The germline V and J ends were trimmed by 5 bases and 0 bases, with 11 bases remaining between them. Germline V gene lookup returns CDR1 KGHSH and CDR2 LQKENI. Here the CDR3 reads CASSWDGDSNQPQHF. The DNA of the CDR3 is TGTGCCAGCTCATGGGACGGAGATAGCAATCAGCCCCAGCATTTT.

V gene TRBV15 combines with J gene TRBJ2-7; D could derive from TRBD1 or TRBD2 (5 bases each). Germline V gene lookup returns CDR1 LNHNV and CDR2 YYDKDF (reference sequence). The V gene lost 0 bases and the J gene lost 7 bases, with 16 bases spanning the gap. The CDR3 totals 15 residues. CDR3 amino acids: CATSRDRTGLEEQYF. The CDR3 region has the DNA TGTGCCACCAGCAGAGATAGGACGGGGCTCGAGGAGCAGTACTTC.

The chain has TRBV7-8 and TRBJ1-5; D unclear. V was cut by 0 bases and J by 4 bases, with 7 bases left in between. Germline CDR1 SGHVS, CDR2 FQNEAQ. The length of the CDR3 is 14 residues. The CDR3 DNA is TGTGCCAGCAGCTTAGCCCCAAAGAATCAGCCCCAGCATTTT. This sequence encodes CASSLAPKNQPQHF. The entire variable domain, with the rest obtained from reference TRBV7-8 and TRBJ1-5, is as follows: GAGVSQSPRYKVAKRGQDVALRCDPISGHVSLFWYQQALGQGPEFLTYFQNEAQLDKSGLPSDRFFAERPEGSVSTLKIQRTQQEDSAVYLCASSLAPKNQPQHFGDGTRLSIL.

This chain links TRBV28 with TRBJ1-5; D is unclear. Germline CDR1 reads MDHEN; CDR2 reads SYDVKM. V dropped 4 bases and J dropped 2 bases, with 9 bases sitting between them. There are 14 residues in the CDR3. CDR3: CASSSLLGNQPQHF. The CDR3 bases are TGTGCCAGCAGTTCACTTCTAGGCAATCAGCCCCAGCATTTT.

The CDR3 nucleotides read TGTGCCTGGAGACCCCCCGGACAGGGCCCAAAAGCTTTCTTT. Residues: CAWRPPGQGPKAFF. V and J are TRBV30 and TRBJ1-1; 8 positions match TRBD1. Trimming at V came to 3 bases and at J to 9 bases, leaving 12 bases not matched to a gene. This CDR3 has 14 residues. CDR1 GTSNPN and CDR2 SVGIG come from the germline V gene (reference sequence).

V is TRBV18 and J is TRBJ2-7, with 7 bases aligning to TRBD1. CDR3 length: 14 residues. From germline, CDR1 is KGHSH and CDR2 LQKENI. The trim removed 4 bases at V and 0 bases at J, leaving 3 bases unmatched. The CDR3 DNA reads TGTGCCAGCTCACAACAGGGGAGCTCCTACGAGCAGTACTTC. Amino acid sequence: CASSQQGSSYEQYF.

This sequence joins TRBV5-1 and TRBJ2-1, with TRBD2 matching over 7 bases. With V trimmed by 0 bases and J by 7 bases, 13 bases remained unmatched. The CDR3 extends over 17 amino acids. Looked up from germline, CDR1 is SGHRS and CDR2 is YFSETQ. The CDR3 region has the DNA TGCGCCAGCAGCTTGGGCCAGGCGGGCGGGAGAGCGAATGAGCAGTTCTTC. The encoded protein is CASSLGQAGGRANEQFF. Together with reference TRBV5-1 and TRBJ2-1, the CDR3 gives the full variable domain: KAGVTQTPRYLIKTRGQQVTLSCSPISGHRSVSWYQQTPGQGLQFLFEYFSETQRNKGNFPGRFSGRQFSNSRSEMNVSTLELGDSALYLCASSLGQAGGRANEQFFGPGTRLTVL.

The sample holds one count of this clone. This rearrangement joins TRBV19 to TRBJ1-1; weak D call: TRBD1 (5 bases). This CDR3 is built from 18 residues. Looked up from germline, CDR1 is LNHDA and CDR2 is SQIVND (reference sequence). V lost 7 bases and J lost 4, with 28 bases in between. CDR3: CASKTAGRSWGGSTEAFF. The CDR3 DNA sequence: TGTGCCAGTAAGACGGCGGGCCGCAGTTGGGGGGGGAGCACTGAAGCTTTCTTT.